Shown below are 17 T cell receptor beta chains from a single sample sequenced in a study of tissue T cells after allogeneic stem cell transplantation. TCRdb keeps only in-frame clones here, not all; method: immunoSEQ multiplex PCR. Among around 51,000 clones listed, about three quarters were seen once. Specimen: sorted cells pooled from one or two spleens. The receptor source for this set is a pool of C57BL/6 mice in good health.

For this clone: Each gene name is a mouse one. The read falls 1 residue short of the CDR3 end, and the missing part is taken from the germline J gene. The chain carries TRBV29 and TRBJ2-2; D ambiguous. V gave up 8 bases and J gave up 1 base, with 5 bases separating them. This CDR3 is built from 12 residues. Per the germline V gene, CDR1 is MSHET and CDR2 is SYDVDS. Here the CDR3 reads CASAVNTGQLYF. CDR3 bases read: TGTGCTAGCGCCGTAAACACCGGGCAGCTCTAC.

Concerning this clone: Genes here carry mouse names. Read data end 1 residue before the CDR3 end; the end is taken from the germline J gene. The chain recombines TRBV31 with TRBJ2-1; 10 bases map to TRBD1. The CDR3 is 14 residues long. The germline V gene has CDR1 GKSSPN and CDR2 SITVG. The ends lost 3 bases at V and 6 bases at J; junction bases unmatched: 5. CDR3 protein: CAWSQDRGSAEQFF. The CDR3 bases that were read are TGTGCCTGGAGCCAGGACAGGGGGAGTGCTGAGCAGTTC.

This clone turned up a few times. The gene symbols are mouse symbols. The read ends 1 residue shy of where the CDR3 ends; the end is completed using the germline J gene. V usage is TRBV13-2 and J usage is TRBJ2-7; 7 nucleotides match TRBD1. Trimming cost V 6 bases and J 7 bases; bases outside gene matches: 4. Germline CDR1 is NNHNN and CDR2 is SYGAGS (reference sequence). CDR3 length: 11 amino acids. Here the CDR3 reads CASVDRVEQYF. The DNA read from the CDR3 is TGTGCCAGCGTCGACAGGGTCGAACAGTAC.

This clone was counted between two and nine times. Any gene name here is a mouse gene name. The read ends 1 residue early relative to the CDR3; the germline J gene fills the gap. The chain is built from TRBV3 and TRBJ1-2; 7 nucleotides align to TRBD1. Unmatched junction bases numbered 3, after V lost 5 bases and J lost 3 bases. Germline-derived CDR1 and CDR2 are SNHLY and FYNGKV (reference sequence). The length of the CDR3 is 13 residues. This CDR3 reads CASSRQGDSDYTF. Incomplete CDR3 DNA: TGTGCCAGCAGCCGACAGGGTGACTCCGACTACACC. Together with reference TRBV3 and TRBJ1-2, the CDR3 gives the full variable domain: GPKVLQIPSHQIIDMGQMVTLNCDPVSNHLYFYWYKQILGQQMEFLVNFYNGKVMEKSKLFKDQFSVERPDGSYFTLKIQPTALEDSAVYFCASSRQGDSDYTFGSGTRLLVI.

On this clone: Germline and genes: mouse. The CDR3 extends 1 residue past the end of the read, so its final part is completed from the germline J gene. Within the sample, other DNA sequences also encode this same CDR3. The V and J genes are TRBV3 and TRBJ1-2, with D tentatively TRBD1 (5 bases). Trimming stripped 2 bases from V and 1 base from J, with 8 bases between. The CDR3 consists of 14 residues. Germline V gene lookup returns CDR1 SNHLY and CDR2 FYNGKV (reference sequence). CDR3 DNA, as far as it was read: TGTGCCAGCAGCTTACAGGGAGGAAACTCCGACTACACC. It translates to CASSLQGGNSDYT. Given in full, the CDR3 is CASSLQGGNSDYTF.

In its sample, this clone was seen a few times. These gene names are mouse names. The CDR3 end falls 1 residue outside the read, so it is completed with the germline J gene. This chain joins TRBV5 and TRBJ2-7, with TRBD2 matching over 7 bases. Losses at the gene ends were 2 bases for V and 0 bases for J; bases not matched to a gene: 7. Germline assignment: CDR1 LGHNA and CDR2 YNLKQL (reference sequence). This CDR3 spans 16 amino acids. CDR3 bases read: TGTGCCAGCAGCCAACAACTGGGGCCGAGCTCCTATGAACAGTAC. This gives the protein CASSQQLGPSSYEQY. The whole CDR3 is CASSQQLGPSSYEQYF.

This clone was seen more than once but under ten times. Gene names refer to mouse genes. This chain's CDR3 is CSSSQYTNEQYF. CDR3 bases read: TGCTCCAGCAGTCAATACACTAATGAACAGTAC. This chain uses TRBV23 with TRBJ2-7. The read ends 1 residue early relative to the CDR3; the germline J gene fills the gap. From germline, CDR1 is KGHTA and CDR2 FQNQQP. The CDR3 runs 12 residues. Together with reference TRBV23 and TRBJ2-7, the CDR3 gives the full variable domain: DAAVTQKPRYLIKMKGQEAEMKCIPEKGHTAVFWYQQKQSKELKFLIYFQNQQPLDQIDMVKERFSAVCPSSSLCSLGIRTCEAEDSALYLCSSSQYTNEQYFGPGTRLTVL.

Comments on this clone: Gene names denote mouse genes. The sequence runs out 1 residue before the end of the CDR3; the remainder is reconstructed from the germline J gene. V gene TRBV13-2 combines with J gene TRBJ2-4, with D tentatively TRBD1 or TRBD2 (5 bases each). Germline V gives CDR1 NNHNN, CDR2 SYGAGS (reference sequence). This CDR3 has 15 residues. Trimming cost V 1 base and J 0 bases, with 9 bases left between them. The CDR3: CASGDRGISQNTLYF. The DNA read from the CDR3 is TGTGCCAGCGGTGATCGGGGGATTAGTCAAAACACCTTGTAC.

Remarks on this clone: Mouse germline and gene names are used. The DNA read from the CDR3 is TGTGCCAGCTCTCTCGTTGCCGGACCCCTAGCTGAGCAGTTC. This sequence encodes CASSLVAGPLAEQF. The complete CDR3 reads CASSLVAGPLAEQFF. The V and J genes are TRBV12-1 and TRBJ2-1, with D hard to call. The sequence runs out 1 residue before the end of the CDR3; the remainder is reconstructed from the germline J gene. V was trimmed by 0 bases and J by 7 bases, leaving 15 bases between them. The germline gives CDR1 SGHSN, CDR2 HYEKVE. The CDR3 consists of 15 residues.

On this clone itself: The gene names here belong to mouse. The read halts 1 residue ahead of the CDR3 end, with the missing end drawn from the germline J gene. The chain carries TRBV20 and TRBJ1-1; maybe TRBD1 (5 bases). This CDR3 contains 11 residues. Trimming shortened V by 7 bases and J by 5 bases, and 11 bases separated the two germline ends. Per germline, CDR1 GFQATS and CDR2 STVNSAI. The CDR3 DNA, read in part, is TGTGGTGTTCCGGGACGAACAGAAGTCTTC. Translation gives CGVPGRTEVF. The whole CDR3 is CGVPGRTEVFF.

This clone was picked up one time. Germline and genes: mouse. The observed sequence ends 1 residue before the CDR3 terminus, with the missing tail filled in from the germline J gene. The sample holds other DNA sequences that translate to the same CDR3. The genes are TRBV26 and TRBJ1-5; D is uncertain. CDR3 size: 12 residues. Germline CDR1 and CDR2: KGHPV and FQNQEV (reference sequence). Trimming left V 6 bases short and J 2 bases short, with 5 bases between. Incomplete CDR3 DNA: TGTGCCAGCAGCCCCGACAACCAGGCTCCGCTT. Translated: CASSPDNQAPL. The CDR3, in full, reads CASSPDNQAPLF. Full variable domain (outside the CDR3, taken from reference TRBV26 and TRBJ1-5): NSKVIQTPRYLVKGQGQKAKMRCIPEKGHPVVFWYQQNKNNEFKFLINFQNQEVLQQIDMTEKRFSAECPSNSPCSLEIQSSEAGDSALYLCASSPDNQAPLFGEGTRLSVL.

Concerning this clone: Any gene name here is a mouse gene name. The CDR3 end is not reached by the read, which stops 1 residue before it; the germline J gene fills it in. Other DNA sequences within the sample encode an identical CDR3. This sequence joins TRBV13-2 and TRBJ2-1; 9 bases align to TRBD2. CDR3 size: 15 residues. V lost 2 bases and J lost 1; bases outside the gene matches: 1. Germline CDR1 NNHNN, CDR2 SYGAGS (reference sequence). Partial CDR3 DNA: TGTGCCAGCGGTGACTGGGGGGGGAACTATGCTGAGCAGTTC. Translation gives CASGDWGGNYAEQF. The CDR3 as a whole reads CASGDWGGNYAEQFF.

On this clone: Germline and genes here are mouse. Coverage ceases 1 residue before the CDR3 finishes, and the germline J gene fills in the end. V usage is TRBV26 and J usage is TRBJ2-7; 7 nucleotides line up with TRBD1. This CDR3 region has 14 residues. Germline V gene data show CDR1 as KGHPV and CDR2 as FQNQEV (reference sequence). V shed 6 bases, J shed 0 bases, and the junction held 5 bases outside the gene matches. Incomplete CDR3 DNA: TGTGCCAGCAGGCCGGGACAGAGCTCCTATGAACAGTAC. Residues: CASRPGQSSYEQY. The entire CDR3 protein reads CASRPGQSSYEQYF.

On this clone: Any gene name here is a mouse gene name. With the read ending 1 residue before the CDR3 end, the germline J gene is used to fill in that end. This chain connects TRBV2 to TRBJ1-1; 7 nucleotides agree with TRBD1. The CDR3 has 14 amino acids. With V trimmed by 3 bases and J by 1 base, 2 bases remained unmatched. Looked up from germline, CDR1 is LGHNA and CDR2 is YSYQKL. The CDR3 loop is CASSHGTENTEVFF. The sequenced part of the CDR3 DNA is TGTGCCAGCAGCCACGGGACAGAAAACACAGAAGTCTTC.

Remarks on this clone: Gene names and germline match the mouse. The read falls 1 residue short of the CDR3 end, and the missing part is taken from the germline J gene. This chain connects TRBV13-2 to TRBJ2-1; 9 bases match TRBD2. CDR3 size: 14 residues. Trimming removed 3 bases from V and 3 bases from J; junction bases left unmatched: 1. Germline CDR1 is NNHNN and CDR2 is SYGAGS (reference sequence). The part of the CDR3 DNA that was read is TGTGCCAGCGGTGTACTGGGGGGCTATGCTGAGCAGTTC. Translated: CASGVLGGYAEQF. The whole CDR3 sequence is CASGVLGGYAEQFF.

Details on this clone: The listed genes are named as in mouse. The read stops 1 residue short of the end of the CDR3; the missing end is completed from the germline J gene. The chain carries TRBV12-1 and TRBJ1-2; D is possibly TRBD1 (6 bases). The germline V gene has CDR1 SGHSN and CDR2 HYEKVE. The CDR3 extends over 14 amino acids. V was pared by 0 bases and J by 1 base, with 8 bases between. Incomplete CDR3 DNA: TGTGCCAGCTCTCTCGCACAGGGAAACTCCGACTACACC. Translated, it gives CASSLAQGNSDYT. The CDR3, in full, reads CASSLAQGNSDYTF.

Of note for this clone: The gene names given are mouse names. The read terminates 1 residue ahead of where the CDR3 ends, so the germline J gene completes it. The rearrangement joins TRBV31 to TRBJ2-3; D is unresolved. The CDR3 has 11 amino acids. CDR1 GKSSPN and CDR2 SITVG come from the germline V gene. Trimming cost V 0 bases and J 5 bases, with 3 bases left between them. The CDR3 DNA, read in part, is TGTGCCTGGAGTCTAGAAGAAACGCTGTAT. This gives the protein CAWSLEETLY. The entire CDR3 sequence reads CAWSLEETLYF.